The 14 T cell receptor beta chains below were found in one sample sequenced in a study of cytomegalovirus exposure and HLA in healthy donors (dated by TCRdb to about 2017). The method was the immunoSEQ multiplex PCR assay. For the multiplex PCR, a mixture combining 60 forward primers for TCR Vbeta segments and 13 reverse primers for TCR Jbeta segments was used. TCRdb retrieved this table from immuneACCESS and kept in-frame rearrangements only. Not all clones are present; in checked studies, unresolved V genes account for under half, and no reason is known for the remainder. This specimen's table enumerates 96,000 or so clones. The ten most abundant clones make up around 3.4% of the sample. The specimen sequenced was PBMCs. The receptors stem from a woman aged 30 to 39 in good health and CMV-seronegative.

In regard to this clone: An end of the junction differs from the germline gene, which may be a read error. This sequence joins TRBV30 and TRBJ2-2, with 7 bases identical to TRBD1. There are 18 residues in the CDR3. Germline CDR1 is GTSNPN and CDR2 is SVGIG (reference sequence). CDR3 region: CAWSVLGKGAKNPGELFF. CDR3 nucleotides: TGTGCCTGGAGTGTACTAGGGAAGGGGGCGAAGAACCCCGGGGAGCTGTTTTTT.

This rearrangement joins TRBV7-3 to TRBJ1-1; 8 nucleotides agree with TRBD1. The CDR3 sequence is 18 residues long. Germline V gene sequence: CDR1 SGHTA, CDR2 FQGTGA. The V and J ends lost 4 bases and 2 bases, in that order; junction bases with no gene match: 15. CDR3 nucleotides: TGTGCCAGCAGCTCCCACCCGGCCCTCAGGGGGCAAAACACTGAAGCTTTCTTT. Protein product: CASSSHPALRGQNTEAFF.

The chain has TRBV10-3 and TRBJ2-7; a weak D match, TRBD2 (5 bases). Germline CDR1 and CDR2: ENHRY and SYGVKD. The germline V and J ends were trimmed by 0 bases and 6 bases, with 9 bases remaining between them. This CDR3 is 13 amino acids long. The CDR3 protein is CAISESPGFEQYF. In DNA form, the CDR3 reads TGTGCCATCAGTGAGTCGCCGGGGTTCGAGCAGTACTTC.

The chain carries TRBV28 and TRBJ1-1; D perhaps matches TRBD1 (6 bases). CDR3 length: 13 residues. V was shortened by 7 bases and J by 4 bases, with 13 bases between the two germline ends. Looked up from germline, CDR1 is MDHEN and CDR2 is SYDVKM. CDR3 region: CASTLQGTTEAFF. CDR3 coding DNA: TGTGCCAGCACGCTACAGGGTACCACTGAAGCTTTCTTT.

This chain links TRBV9 with TRBJ2-3; 11 bases align to TRBD2. The J segment lost 2 bases and the V segment lost 4 bases, leaving 9 bases of the junction unmatched. This CDR3 contains 17 residues. The germline V gene encodes CDR1 SGDLS and CDR2 YYNGEE. The CDR3 DNA reads as TGTGCCAGCAGCAATCGACTAGCGGGGACGTACACAGATACGCAGTATTTT. It yields the protein CASSNRLAGTYTDTQYF.

This chain links TRBV28 with TRBJ1-2; D is ambiguous. Germline CDR1 MDHEN, CDR2 SYDVKM. The CDR3 has 13 residues. Trimming took 6 bases from V and 7 from J, leaving 15 bases between them. CDR3 sequence (DNA): TGTGCCAGCAGGGGGAACCTCGGGAGTGGCTACACCTTC. This codes for CASRGNLGSGYTF.

This chain joins TRBV7-9 and TRBJ2-4; perhaps TRBD1 as D (5 bases). Germline V gives CDR1 SEHNR, CDR2 FQNEAQ (reference sequence). The CDR3 length is 14 residues. Trimming shortened V by 7 bases and J by 3 bases, and 13 bases separated the two germline ends. In DNA, the CDR3 is TGTGCCAGCACCGTAATCCAGGGCAAAAACATTCAGTACTTC. Translation: CASTVIQGKNIQYF.

V gene TRBV11-2 combines with J gene TRBJ1-5; D might be TRBD1 (5 bases). V dropped 5 bases and J dropped 2 bases, with 19 bases sitting between them. The CDR3 totals 17 residues. Germline-derived CDR1 and CDR2 are SGHAT and FQNNGV. The CDR3 bases are TGTGCCAGCAGCCTCGGGACTCGCTCTTTAGGCAATCAGCCCCAGCATTTT. Its translation is CASSLGTRSLGNQPQHF.

The V gene is TRBV27, the J gene TRBJ2-1; D is uncertain. V was cut by 5 bases and J by 7 bases, with 21 bases left in between. The germline V gene has CDR1 MNHEY and CDR2 SMNVEV (reference sequence). This CDR3 contains 16 residues. The CDR3 DNA reads as TGTGCCAGCAGTCCCTCGACTGGCCAAATTCATAATGAGCAGTTCTTC. Protein: CASSPSTGQIHNEQFF.

This clone is labeled medium-sized based on frequency. The CDR3 DNA is TGCAGTGCGGGCGAAGGAAAACTGTTTTTT. It translates to CSAGEGKLFF. The chain uses TRBV20-1 and TRBJ1-4; D is unresolved. CDR3 length equals 10 residues. The V end was cut by 6 bases, the J end by 10 bases, with 9 bases between. Germline loops: CDR1 DFQATT, CDR2 SNEGSKA (reference sequence).

This sequence joins TRBV5-6 and TRBJ1-1; TRBD1 matches 9 bases. The germline gives CDR1 SGHDT, CDR2 YYEEEE. The CDR3 extends over 15 amino acids. The J segment lost 10 bases and the V segment lost 1 base, leaving 11 bases of the junction unmatched. The CDR3 sequence is CASSLWGQGLARAFF. CDR3 sequence (DNA): TGTGCCAGCAGCTTGTGGGGACAGGGCTTAGCTAGAGCTTTCTTT.

The chain uses TRBV2 and TRBJ2-3; 11 nucleotides align to TRBD1. Germline assignment: CDR1 SNHLY and CDR2 FYNNEI. Unmatched junction bases numbered 4, after V lost 2 bases and J lost 3 bases. This CDR3 is 16 amino acids long. The CDR3 protein is CASSERGTGGTDTQYF. CDR3 nucleotides: TGTGCCAGCAGTGAACGGGGGACAGGGGGTACAGATACGCAGTATTTT.

V usage is TRBV2 and J usage is TRBJ2-3; 7 bases align to TRBD2. The J segment lost 6 bases and the V segment lost 5 bases, leaving 8 bases of the junction unmatched. CDR1 is SNHLY, CDR2 FYNNEI, per germline. The CDR3 runs to 14 residues. The CDR3 region is CASSRGDPEDTQYF. CDR3 nucleotides: TGTGCCAGCAGTCGGGGGGACCCCGAGGATACGCAGTATTTT. The full variable domain, completed using reference TRBV2 and TRBJ2-3, is EPEVTQTPSHQVTQMGQEVILRCVPISNHLYFYWYRQILGQKVEFLVSFYNNEISEKSEIFDDQFSVERPDGSNFTLKIRSTKLEDSAMYFCASSRGDPEDTQYFGPGTRLTVL.

Here the CDR3 DNA reads TGCGCCAGCAGCCAAGATTGGGGGCAACATAGCAATCAGCCCCAGCATTTT. Translation gives CASSQDWGQHSNQPQHF. The gene calls are TRBV4-1 and TRBJ1-5; a possible D gene is TRBD1 (6 bases). Trimming stripped 0 bases from V and 0 bases from J, with 12 bases between. Per germline, CDR1 MGHRA and CDR2 YSYEKL. The CDR3 runs 17 residues.